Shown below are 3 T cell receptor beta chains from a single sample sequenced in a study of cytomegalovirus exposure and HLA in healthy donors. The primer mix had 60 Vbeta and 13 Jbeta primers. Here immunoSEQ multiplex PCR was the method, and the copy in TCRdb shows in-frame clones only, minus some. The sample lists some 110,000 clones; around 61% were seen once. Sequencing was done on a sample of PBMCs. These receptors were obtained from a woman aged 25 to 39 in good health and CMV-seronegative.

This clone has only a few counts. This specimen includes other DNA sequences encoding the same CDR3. The CDR3 DNA sequence: TGCAGCGTTGGCCAGCGGCAAGAGACCCAGTACTTC. Amino acids: CSVGQRQETQYF. The chain recombines TRBV29-1 with TRBJ2-5; a possible D gene is TRBD2 (5 bases). This CDR3 contains 12 residues. CDR1 is SQVTM, CDR2 ANQGSEA, per germline. Deletions cut 4 bases from V and 2 bases from J, with 8 bases between.

CDR3 sequence reads: CASSPGTGGPYEQYF. CDR3 in DNA: TGCGCCAGCAGCCCCGGGACAGGGGGGCCCTACGAGCAGTACTTC. The rearrangement uses TRBV5-1 and TRBJ2-7; 11 bases agree with TRBD1. CDR1 is SGHRS and CDR2 is YFSETQ in the germline V gene. The ends lost 4 bases at V and 2 bases at J; junction bases unmatched: 5. This CDR3 contains 15 residues.

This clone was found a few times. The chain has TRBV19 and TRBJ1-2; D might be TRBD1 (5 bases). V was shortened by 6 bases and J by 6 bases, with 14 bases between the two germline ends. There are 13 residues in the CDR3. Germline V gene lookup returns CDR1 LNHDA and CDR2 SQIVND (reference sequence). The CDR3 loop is CASRARGRDGYTF. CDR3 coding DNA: TGTGCCAGTAGGGCCCGGGGGAGAGATGGCTACACCTTC.